The clone carrying this T cell receptor beta chain is a singleton in its sample. The sample originates from a study of blood T cell repertoires in COVID-19. Study summary: The samples span acute and convalescent COVID-19 from the United States, Italy and Spain. T cells, B-cell-depleted T cells, or PBMCs supplied cDNA or gDNA.

Trimming took 5 bases from V and 5 from J; bases not matched to a gene: 9. The CDR3 totals 14 residues. Germline V gene lookup returns CDR1 SGDLS and CDR2 YYNGEE. As processed by the authors: From reference gene primer amplification, estimates of nucleated cell counts were derived. The method was immunoSEQ multiplex PCR; TCRdb's version includes in-frame clones alone and lacks a portion of them. The V and J calls and clone size are taken from that table; D and trimming were inferred from the DNA. The data contain about 120,000 clones, 82% of them seen just once; the ten biggest clones take up roughly 4.3%.

This chain links TRBV9 with TRBJ2-5; TRBD2 matches at 7 bases. Sequenced input: peripheral blood. This sequence was found in a woman in her 70s with acute or convalescent COVID-19. The CDR3: CASSARRGGETQYF. The CDR3 nucleotides are TGTGCCAGCAGTGCTCGGAGGGGAGGGGAGACCCAGTACTTC.